This TCR beta chain was obtained from a study of blood T cell repertoires in COVID-19. The wider study: Samples of COVID-19 (acute and convalescent) were obtained from the United States, Italy and Spain. In each case, the material was cDNA or gDNA derived from T cells, B-cell-depleted T cells, or PBMCs.

The CDR3 is 14 amino acids. V was clipped by 7 bases and J by 4 bases, with 16 bases between them. Germline V gene sequence: CDR1 MNHEY, CDR2 SMNVEV (reference sequence). Original data processing: Reference gene primer amplification gave estimated nucleated cell counts. The repertoire was sequenced with immunoSEQ multiplex PCR; TCRdb's copy has only in-frame clones and lacks some. The V and J calls and the clone size are those of that table, but D and trimming were determined from the DNA. Of approximately 81,000 clones in the sample, 82% are singletons; the top ten hold about 7.4%. The receptor was derived from a human donor in a cohort sampled during active COVID-19. This sequence joins TRBV27 and TRBJ1-1, with D maybe TRBD1 (5 bases). Sequenced: peripheral blood. CDR3 in amino acids: CASNYGGGGTEAFF. The CDR3 DNA sequence: TGTGCCAGCAATTACGGCGGGGGTGGCACTGAAGCTTTCTTT.